This TCR beta chain is drawn from a study of technical replicates of blood from four donors. Method: immunoSEQ multiplex PCR; TCRdb's copy keeps in-frame clones and lacks some. The table lists roughly 80,000 clones, over 90% of them singletons, with roughly 0.34% in the top ten. The CDR3 sequence is 15 residues long. From germline, CDR1 is LGHNA and CDR2 YSLEER. V lost 0 bases and J lost 1, with 8 bases in between. This TCR was sampled from a human donor in good health. Sequences were obtained from T cells isolated from PBMCs. The rearrangement joins TRBV4-3 to TRBJ2-3; D not resolved. CDR3 protein: CASSQEREGTDTQYF. The CDR3 DNA is TGCGCCAGCAGCCAAGAACGAGAGGGCACAGATACGCAGTATTTT.